The sequence of this T cell receptor (beta chain) was determined in a study of T cell repertoires in cytomegalovirus infection. Whole-study context: Alongside well-studied HLA-B-restricted CMV epitopes, recently identified HLA-C-restricted CMV epitopes were also used. It was the public TCR beta signatures that indicated both CMV infection and matching HLA type.

Via MiXCR, TCRdb re-called the reads, giving one row per CDR3 protein. This table holds about 830,000 distinct CDR3 sequences, about 33% found once. Notes on this clonotype: The antigen is undetermined.

V dropped 5 bases and J dropped 4 bases, with 11 bases sitting between them. This CDR3 has 12 residues. The V gene's germline CDR1 is SQVTM and CDR2 ANQGSEA. Sequenced here: cultured CD8+ T cells from PBMCs, sampled from culture after CMV antigen stimulation. The chain carries TRBV29-1 and TRBJ1-1; the D is unclear. The TCR sequence derives from a human donor in good health (CMV status not recorded). Some clones in this sample may be carry-over from other donors' samples. CDR3 protein: CSVHLLGTEAFF. The CDR3 DNA reads as TGCAGCGTTCACCTTTTGGGCACTGAAGCTTTCTTT.